This is a list of T cell receptor beta chains from one sample in a study of tumor-infiltrating lymphocytes in localized non-small cell lung cancer. The repertoire was sequenced with immunoSEQ multiplex PCR; TCRdb's copy has only in-frame clones and lacks some. Among about 16,000 clones listed, roughly 69% were seen once. Input material: lung tumor tissue. These receptors were taken from a human donor with non-small cell lung cancer. Both conserved end residues are part of each CDR3. A D gene is named only where the DNA matches it firmly. Expanded clones are given a class, and other clones once, few, many or no size at all.

V gene,D gene,J gene,clone size,CDR3 DNA,CDR3 protein
TRBV5-6,-,TRBJ1-2,-,TGTGCCAGCAGCTTGGGGCTGCCCAACTATGGCTACACCTTC,CASSLGLPNYGYTF
TRBV5-1,TRBD1,TRBJ1-5,few,TGCGCCAGCAGCTTGACAGGGGGCGCCGGACAGCCCCAGCATTTT,CASSLTGGAGQPQHF
TRBV4-3,-,TRBJ2-2,-,TGCGCCAGCAGCCCACGCGCGAGTTGGGTTCCCGGGGAGCTGTTTTTT,CASSPRASWVPGELFF
TRBV27,TRBD1,TRBJ1-2,-,TGTGCCAGCAGTTTTTTAGGGGGCCACACCCCTAGCTATGGCTACACCTTC,CASSFLGGHTPSYGYTF
TRBV6-1,-,TRBJ2-1,-,TGTGCCAGCAGTGAAGCAGGCGGACGCGGGGAGTTCTTC,CASSEAGGRGEFF
TRBV7-2,-,TRBJ1-2,once,TGTGCCAGCAGCTTAGTCGGGGGCGCTTCCTATGGCTACACCTTC,CASSLVGGASYGYTF
TRBV7-9,TRBD1,TRBJ2-2,-,TGTGCCAGCAGCGCAGCGTTTTCCCGGGACAGGGGGATCGGGGAGCTGTTTTTT,CASSAAFSRDRGIGELFF
TRBV18,TRBD1,TRBJ2-7,-,TGTGCCAGCTCATTATCCGGGACAGGGGCCTACGAGCAGTACTTC,CASSLSGTGAYEQYF
TRBV27,-,TRBJ1-2,-,TGTGCCAGCAGCGCAAAGAAGGGGCCAGGAGGCTACACCTTC,CASSAKKGPGGYTF
TRBV9,-,TRBJ1-1,-,TGTGCCAGCAGCGTAGGGGCGGCGAACACTGAAGCTTTCTTT,CASSVGAANTEAFF
TRBV18,-,TRBJ1-5,-,TGTGCCAGCTCAAGAAGGGGGGATCAGCCCCAGCATTTT,CASSRRGDQPQHF
TRBV14,-,TRBJ2-5,-,TGTGCCAGCAGCCTAGGGGCCCAAGAGACCCAGTACTTC,CASSLGAQETQYF
TRBV2,TRBD2,TRBJ2-1,-,TGTGCCAGCAACCCCCGGGACTACTACAATGAGCAGTTCTTC,CASNPRDYYNEQFF
TRBV12-5,TRBD1,TRBJ1-1,few,TGTGCTAGTGGTTTGGGACAGGGAAAAGCTTTCTTT,CASGLGQGKAFF
TRBV7-2,-,TRBJ1-3,-,TGTGCCAGCAGCCCCGGGACGGCTATCACCGGAAACACCATATATTTT,CASSPGTAITGNTIYF
TRBV29-1,TRBD2,TRBJ2-5,-,TGCAGCGTTGGGGAACTAGCGACCTTTCAAGAGACCCAGTACTTC,CSVGELATFQETQYF
TRBV12-5,-,TRBJ1-1,-,TGTGCTAGTGGCTCGACGGAGAACGGGCGGACTGAAGCTTTCTTT,CASGSTENGRTEAFF
TRBV7-9,-,TRBJ2-5,few,TGTGCCAGCAGCTTACTTATCCAAGAGACCCAGTACTTC,CASSLLIQETQYF
TRBV6-6,-,TRBJ2-2,-,TGTGCCAGCAGGGTGAGAACCGGGGAGCTGTTTTTT,CASRVRTGELFF
TRBV7-2,TRBD1,TRBJ2-2,-,TGTGCCAGCAGCTTTCAGACAGGGACGACCGGGGAGCTGTTTTTT,CASSFQTGTTGELFF
TRBV4-2,-,TRBJ2-3,-,TGTGCCAGCAGCCAGTTGTACACAGATACGCAGTATTTT,CASSQLYTDTQYF
TRBV13,TRBD1,TRBJ2-7,-,TGTGCCAGCACAAGGACAGGGGATTTCTACGAGCAGTACTTC,CASTRTGDFYEQYF
TRBV6-5,-,TRBJ1-1,medium-sized,TGTGCCAGCTGTAGGGGGACTGAAGCTTTCTTT,CASCRGTEAFF
TRBV6-5,-,TRBJ2-7,-,TGTGCCAGCCGGGCGAGGGGGGGGGCCTACGAGCAGTACTTC,CASRARGGAYEQYF
TRBV28,TRBD1,TRBJ1-1,-,TGTGCCAGCAGTCAAGCGGGACAGATGAACACTGAAGCTTTCTTT,CASSQAGQMNTEAFF
TRBV7-6,TRBD1,TRBJ1-2,-,TGTGCCAGCAGCTTAACCCCGGGACAGAACTATGGCTACACCTTC,CASSLTPGQNYGYTF
TRBV7-6,-,TRBJ2-1,-,TGTGCCAGCGTTGCGCCGAACGACAATGAGCAGTTCTTC,CASVAPNDNEQFF
TRBV6-5,TRBD1,TRBJ1-2,-,TGTGCCAGCAGTTCCATACCCCAGGGGGCGGATGGCTACACCTTC,CASSSIPQGADGYTF
TRBV18,-,TRBJ2-7,-,TGTGCCAGCTCACCAGAACAGTTTAGAGACGAGCAGTACTTC,CASSPEQFRDEQYF
TRBV6-5,-,TRBJ1-4,-,TGTGCCAGCAGTAAACGGATTAATGAAAAACTGTTTTTT,CASSKRINEKLFF
TRBV30,-,TRBJ1-5,-,TGTGCCTGGAGTGTTTCAGGGGATAATCAGCCCCAGCATTTT,CAWSVSGDNQPQHF
TRBV5-4,-,TRBJ1-2,-,TGTGCCAGCAGCTTAGATGCAGGGGTGTACTATGGCTACACCTTC,CASSLDAGVYYGYTF
TRBV6-1,-,TRBJ1-1,-,TGTGCCAGCAGTGAACCACCCGGAGCGGCCTTGAACACTGAAGCTTTCTTT,CASSEPPGAALNTEAFF
TRBV6-5,TRBD2,TRBJ2-5,-,TGTGCCAGCAAACGGGCTAGCGGGAGCCGAGAGACCCAGTACTTC,CASKRASGSRETQYF
TRBV14,-,TRBJ1-3,-,TGTGCCAGCAGCCAAGTGGCGTCTGGAAACACCATATATTTT,CASSQVASGNTIYF
TRBV14,-,TRBJ2-2,-,TGTGCCAGCAGCCAAGAAAGGGCCGGGACACTTAACACCGGGGAGCTGTTTTTT,CASSQERAGTLNTGELFF
TRBV5-4,TRBD1,TRBJ1-6,-,TGTGCCAGCAGCTCCGGGACAGGGGTTGTTTCACCCCTCCACTTT,CASSSGTGVVSPLHF
TRBV29-1,TRBD2,TRBJ2-3,-,TGCAGCGTTGGAATGGGCGGGGGAAGCACAGATACGCAGTATTTT,CSVGMGGGSTDTQYF
TRBV6-4,-,TRBJ2-7,-,TGTGCCAGCAGTGACCCTGGCTTGAGGACCGGAGTTATTATCTACGAGCAGTACTTC,CASSDPGLRTGVIIYEQYF
TRBV19,-,TRBJ2-4,-,TGTGCCAGTAGTAACCCGGGACACAAAAACATTCAGTACTTC,CASSNPGHKNIQYF
TRBV9,-,TRBJ2-3,-,TGTGCCAGCAGCGGACCTGCTCGCACAGATACGCAGTATTTT,CASSGPARTDTQYF
TRBV6-6,-,TRBJ1-6,-,TGTGCCAGCAGTTATTGGGCAGGGGCAATTAATTCACCCCTCCACTTT,CASSYWAGAINSPLHF
TRBV7-6,-,TRBJ1-3,few,TGTGCCAGCAGCTTAGAGAAGGCTGGAAACACCATATATTTT,CASSLEKAGNTIYF
TRBV11-2,-,TRBJ2-1,-,TGTGCCAGCAGCTTAGATTTCGGGAACAATGAGCAGTTCTTC,CASSLDFGNNEQFF
TRBV7-9,TRBD1,TRBJ2-3,few,TGTGCCAGCAGGCCCACAGGGGACAGGGGTGAAGATACGCAGTATTTT,CASRPTGDRGEDTQYF
TRBV7-8,-,TRBJ1-1,few,TGTGCCAGCAGCCATATAGGGAACACTGAAGCTTTCTTT,CASSHIGNTEAFF
TRBV18,-,TRBJ1-2,-,TGTGCCAGCTCACTGGGTATTAACAGGGAAGGAGGCTACACCTTC,CASSLGINREGGYTF
TRBV28,-,TRBJ2-7,-,TGTGCCAGCAGTTTACCCGCGTGGGGGCTTAACACCTACGAGCAGTACTTC,CASSLPAWGLNTYEQYF
TRBV2,TRBD1,TRBJ1-1,-,TGTGCCAGCAGTGAAGGGACAGGGTTCATGAACACTGAAGCTTTCTTT,CASSEGTGFMNTEAFF
TRBV14,-,TRBJ1-2,-,TGTGCCAGCAGCCAAGCGGGGGCGGGGTCCTATGGCTACACCTTC,CASSQAGAGSYGYTF
TRBV30,TRBD2,TRBJ2-5,few,TGTGCCTGGAGTCCCCCAGGGAGGGCAGGGGAGACCCAGTACTTC,CAWSPPGRAGETQYF
TRBV5-1,-,TRBJ2-3,-,TGCGCCAGCAGCTTGGATCAGGGGCTAAGCACAGATACGCAGTATTTT,CASSLDQGLSTDTQYF
TRBV6-1,TRBD1,TRBJ2-1,-,TGTGCCAGCACCAAGGGACAGGTATCCTACAATGAGCAGTTCTTC,CASTKGQVSYNEQFF
TRBV7-9,TRBD1,TRBJ2-1,-,TGTGCCAGCAGCCCGGGACAGGGGATAGGTGAGCAGTTCTTC,CASSPGQGIGEQFF
TRBV7-9,TRBD1,TRBJ1-4,few,TGTGCCAGCAGGCCGTGGGGACAGGGTGAAAAACTGTTTTTT,CASRPWGQGEKLFF